This is a list of T cell receptor beta chains from one sample in a study of neurological immune-mediated disorders. One entry per CDR3 protein results from TCRdb running MiXCR on the 5' RACE reads. The sample includes about 24,000 distinct CDR3 sequences, under 15% of them seen just once. The specimen was CD4+ T cells from blood. These TCRs come from a female donor with HTLV-1-associated myelopathy (HAM/TSP). Each CDR3 is given with its conserved first and last residue. A D gene is named only where the DNA matches it firmly. The size entry is marked missing in some rows and otherwise reads once, few, many or a size class.

j_gene	d_gene	len	v_gene	abundance	CDR3aa	CDR3nt
TRBJ1-2	TRBD1	15	TRBV5-1	many	CASSWGDRDHYGYTF	TGCGCCAGCAGCTGGGGGGACAGGGACCACTATGGCTACACCTTC
TRBJ1-4	TRBD1	13	TRBV20-1	many	CSAVRGLGEKLFF	TGCAGTGCTGTCAGGGGGCTGGGGGAAAAACTGTTTTTT
TRBJ2-5	-	16	TRBV19	many	CASKLGSGSGQETQYF	TGTGCCAGTAAATTGGGGTCAGGGAGTGGGCAAGAGACCCAGTACTTC
TRBJ1-5	-	14	TRBV12-3/TRBV12-4	many	CASSLTRRNQPQHF	TGTGCCAGCAGTTTGACACGGCGGAATCAGCCCCAGCATTTT
TRBJ1-1	TRBD1	15	TRBV7-2	many	CASRLPTGESSEAFF	TGTGCCAGCAGACTACCGACAGGGGAGAGCTCTGAAGCTTTCTTT
TRBJ2-2	-	15	TRBV5-1	many	CASSLDGANTGELFF	TGCGCCAGCAGCTTGGACGGAGCGAACACCGGGGAGCTGTTTTTT
TRBJ1-2	-	10	TRBV29-1	medium-sized	CSVEGKGYTF	TGCAGCGTTGAGGGGAAGGGCTACACCTTC
TRBJ2-1	TRBD2	17	TRBV4-3	-	CASSQDSSGGAGNEQFF	TGCGCCAGCAGCCAAGATTCTAGCGGGGGGGCGGGCAATGAGCAGTTCTTC
TRBJ2-1	TRBD2	15	TRBV3-1	many	CASSQWTSGRNEQFF	TGTGCCAGCAGCCAATGGACTAGCGGGAGGAATGAGCAGTTCTTC
TRBJ2-1	-	12	TRBV6-2/TRBV6-3	many	CASSEPTSEQFF	TGTGCCAGCAGTGAACCCACAAGCGAGCAGTTCTTC
TRBJ2-3	TRBD2	13	TRBV3-1	many	CASSQEQAGGLYF	TGTGCCAGCAGCCAAGAGCAGGCGGGAGGGCTGTATTTT
TRBJ2-1	-	15	TRBV20-1	many	CSARDPLRSYNEQFF	TGCAGTGCTAGGGACCCGCTTCGCTCCTACAATGAGCAGTTCTTC
TRBJ2-2	-	18	TRBV11-3	few	CASRIRRGDRTNTGELFF	TGTGCCAGCAGGATTAGACGGGGGGACAGGACAAACACCGGGGAGCTGTTTTTT
TRBJ2-3	TRBD2	15	TRBV20-1	many	CSARGGGVGTDTQYF	TGCAGTGCTAGAGGTGGGGGGGTAGGTACAGATACGCAGTATTTT
TRBJ2-2	-	15	TRBV24-1	many	CATSEGDGGAGELFF	TGTGCCACCAGTGAGGGGGACGGAGGGGCCGGGGAGCTGTTTTTT
TRBJ2-7	TRBD2	13	TRBV6-5	medium-sized	CASSYSVAGKQYF	TGTGCCAGCAGTTACTCTGTAGCGGGAAAGCAGTACTTC
TRBJ2-7	-	13	TRBV20-1	many	CSARELTSYEQYF	TGCAGTGCTAGAGAGCTGACTAGCTACGAGCAGTACTTC
TRBJ2-1	TRBD1	17	TRBV5-1	many	CASSPDAGQGSYNEQFF	TGCGCCAGCAGCCCGGATGCTGGACAGGGGAGTTACAATGAGCAGTTCTTC
TRBJ2-2	-	14	TRBV19	many	CASTQGIDTGELFF	TGTGCCAGTACACAGGGAATAGACACCGGGGAGCTGTTTTTT